Presented here are 19 T cell receptor beta chains from one specimen sequenced in a study of T cell responses to AZD1222 COVID-19 vaccine (dated by TCRdb to the early 2020s). To prepare the library, the immunoSEQ multiplex PCR assay was applied. TCRdb provides this immuneACCESS table in a form limited to in-frame rearrangements. Some clones are lacking; in checked studies, under half of them reflect an unresolved V gene, and why the rest are absent is not known. This sample has 140,000 to 150,000 clones in its table, and 92% of those were observed once. The ten most abundant clones make up under 4.5% of the sample. This specimen's time point label, per the study, means: about 28 days (+/-7) after the second vaccine dose. The specimen comprised peripheral blood, sampled 28 days after the second AZD1222 dose. All receptors come from an adult who received the AZD1222 COVID-19 vaccine.

This clone was seen only once. The chain recombines TRBV7-9 with TRBJ1-5; unclear D gene. The V and J ends lost 4 bases and 1 base respectively, with 5 bases between them. CDR1 and CDR2 from the germline V gene are SEHNR and FQNEAQ (reference sequence). CDR3 length: 13 amino acids. The CDR3 is CASSSQSNQPQHF. CDR3 DNA: TGTGCCAGCAGCTCACAGAGCAATCAGCCCCAGCATTTT.

CDR3 amino acids: CSVGRTISQQYF. CDR3 DNA sequence: TGCAGCGTTGGTAGGACAATTAGCCAGCAGTACTTC. The genes are TRBV29-1 and TRBJ2-7; D may be TRBD1 (5 bases). Trimming took off 4 bases at V and 8 bases at J, with 15 bases between the two ends. The CDR3 extends over 12 amino acids. Germline V gene lookup returns CDR1 SQVTM and CDR2 ANQGSEA.

The gene calls are TRBV7-2 and TRBJ2-5; TRBD2 aligns across 14 bases. The CDR3 totals 16 residues. Germline CDR1 reads SGHTA; CDR2 reads FQGNSA. Germline trimming cut 5 bases from V and 4 bases from J; bases unmatched to any gene: 6. DNA of the CDR3: TGTGCCAGCAGCCTTGGACTAGCGGGGGGTGGAGAGACCCAGTACTTC. Protein: CASSLGLAGGGETQYF.

The gene calls are TRBV4-3 and TRBJ2-3; possible D gene TRBD2, 6 bases. Trimming removed 3 bases at V and 0 bases at J, with 16 bases between. The CDR3 sequence is 17 residues long. Germline CDR1 reads LGHNA; CDR2 reads YSLEER. CDR3 in amino acids: CASSQEYGDSSTDTQYF. Here the CDR3 DNA reads TGCGCCAGCAGCCAGGAATACGGGGACTCTAGCACAGATACGCAGTATTTT.

Turning to this clone: The identical CDR3 is also encoded by other nucleotide sequences in the sample. The V gene is TRBV2, the J gene TRBJ2-5; D uncertain. The CDR3 loop spans 11 amino acids. Trimming pared 6 bases from V and 2 bases from J, leaving 4 bases between. Germline CDR1 SNHLY, CDR2 FYNNEI. The CDR3 sequence is CASSPQETQYF. The CDR3 coding sequence is TGTGCCAGCAGCCCTCAAGAGACCCAGTACTTC.

V is TRBV12-3 or TRBV12-4 and J is TRBJ2-3, with no clear D. The V end was cut by 3 bases, the J end by 4 bases, with 5 bases between. This CDR3 has 12 amino acids. Written as DNA, the CDR3 is TGTGCCAGCAGTTTGTGGGCAGATACGCAGTATTTT. It yields the protein CASSLWADTQYF.

The chain recombines TRBV9 with TRBJ1-1; 7 bases map to TRBD1. Trimming cost V 4 bases and J 0 bases; bases outside gene matches: 9. CDR3 size: 16 residues. Germline-derived CDR1 and CDR2 are SGDLS and YYNGEE. This CDR3 is CASSLPPGQMNTEAFF. CDR3 DNA sequence: TGTGCCAGCAGCTTACCTCCGGGACAGATGAACACTGAAGCTTTCTTT.

The chain is built from TRBV28 and TRBJ1-1; tentative D call: TRBD1 (5 bases). Trimming took 10 bases from V and 5 from J, leaving 17 bases between them. The CDR3 is 13 amino acids. Germline-derived CDR1 and CDR2 are MDHEN and SYDVKM. CDR3 loop: CATLRGAPTEAFF. CDR3 DNA: TGTGCCACCCTGAGAGGGGCGCCGACTGAAGCTTTCTTT.

The J gene is TRBJ2-7, the V gene TRBV29-1; 8 bases fit TRBD1. After removal of 7 bases from V and 2 bases from J, the junction contained 7 bases not matched to a gene. The CDR3 loop spans 13 amino acids. Germline V lookup: CDR1 SQVTM, CDR2 ANQGSEA. CDR3: CSASDREPYEQYF. The CDR3 DNA follows: TGCAGCGCTTCGGACAGGGAACCCTACGAGCAGTACTTC.

The chain is built from TRBV4-3 and TRBJ1-1, with TRBD1 as a possible D gene (5 bases). CDR1 is LGHNA and CDR2 is YSLEER in the germline V gene. The CDR3 has 14 residues. Deletions cut 4 bases from V and 6 bases from J, with 15 bases between. CDR3 in DNA: TGCGCCAGCAGCCGCGTGTCGGGGGGGGCTGAAGCTTTCTTT. Amino acids: CASSRVSGGAEAFF.

The rearrangement uses TRBV7-2 and TRBJ2-6, with TRBD2 identical over 14 bases. V trimming: 3 bases; J trimming: 4 bases; junction bases outside the gene matches: 5. The germline V gene encodes CDR1 SGHTA and CDR2 FQGNSA. The CDR3 loop spans 18 amino acids. The CDR3 loop is CASSLGLAGVAGANVLTF. As DNA, the CDR3 is TGTGCCAGCAGCTTGGGACTAGCGGGAGTTGCCGGGGCCAACGTCCTGACTTTC. The whole variable domain, remainder taken from reference TRBV7-2 and TRBJ2-6, is GAGVSQSPSNKVTEKGKDVELRCDPISGHTALYWYRQSLGQGLEFLIYFQGNSAPDKSGLPSDRFSAERTGGSVSTLTIQRTQQEDSAVYLCASSLGLAGVAGANVLTFGAGSRLTVL.

V gene TRBV28 combines with J gene TRBJ2-3; 7 bases agree with TRBD2. The ends lost 3 bases at V and 2 bases at J; junction bases unmatched: 5. Germline values: CDR1 MDHEN, CDR2 SYDVKM. This CDR3 has 15 amino acids. CDR3 loop: CASSLLRENTDTQYF. The DNA of the CDR3 is TGTGCCAGCAGTTTGTTGCGGGAGAACACAGATACGCAGTATTTT.

V is TRBV6-5 and J is TRBJ2-5; tentatively, D is TRBD1 (6 bases). Germline CDR1 and CDR2: MNHEY and SVGAGI. Trimming shortened V by 2 bases and J by 5 bases, and 15 bases separated the two germline ends. CDR3 length: 15 residues. CDR3 loop: CASSYGSGAGETQYF. DNA for the CDR3: TGTGCCAGCAGTTACGGTTCAGGGGCTGGGGAGACCCAGTACTTC.

The V call is TRBV3-1 (or the pseudogene TRBV3-2), the J call TRBJ2-5; D gene uncertain. Trimming left V 4 bases short and J 5 bases short, with 14 bases between. CDR3 size: 14 residues. Germline CDR1 reads LGHDT; CDR2 reads YNNKEL (reference sequence). The chain's CDR3 is CASSPGGEVETQYF. The CDR3 DNA follows: TGTGCCAGCAGCCCGGGCGGCGAGGTGGAGACCCAGTACTTC.

CDR3: CASSLLVHNEQFF. The CDR3 nucleotides read TGTGCCAGCAGTTTACTAGTACACAATGAGCAGTTCTTC. J is TRBJ2-1 and V is TRBV28; D remains ambiguous. Germline CDR1 and CDR2: MDHEN and SYDVKM. Trimming left V 2 bases short and J 5 bases short, with 7 bases between. CDR3 length: 13 amino acids. Supplemented by reference TRBV28 and TRBJ2-1, the full variable domain reads DVKVTQSSRYLVKRTGEKVFLECVQDMDHENMFWYRQDPGLGLRLIYFSYDVKMKEKGDIPEGYSVSREKKERFSLILESASTNQTSMYLCASSLLVHNEQFFGPGTRLTVL.

The count of this clone is one. CDR3 nucleotide sequence: TGTGCCAGCAGTGATAGGCATCAGGGGGCTGGGGCCAACGTCCTGACTTTC. Its translation is CASSDRHQGAGANVLTF. J is TRBJ2-6 and V is TRBV6-1; 7 nucleotides match TRBD1. Germline assignment: CDR1 MNHNS and CDR2 SASEGT. J gave up 2 bases and V 3 bases, and 7 bases lay outside the gene matches. The CDR3 has 17 residues.

The chain is built from TRBV19 and TRBJ1-5; D is possibly TRBD1 (6 bases). With 6 bases removed from V and 3 bases from J, the gap between germline ends came to 15 bases. This CDR3 is built from 15 residues. Germline values: CDR1 LNHDA, CDR2 SQIVND (reference sequence). CDR3 amino acids: CASSPGQIPNQPQHF. The CDR3 DNA reads as TGTGCCAGTAGCCCAGGACAGATCCCCAATCAGCCCCAGCATTTT.

In DNA form, the CDR3 reads TGCGCCAGCAGCCAAGGTTCCGGGACAGGAGATGAAAAACTGTTTTTT. It codes for CASSQGSGTGDEKLFF. The J gene is TRBJ1-4, the V gene TRBV4-3; TRBD1 agrees at 8 bases. The germline V gene has CDR1 LGHNA and CDR2 YSLEER. The CDR3 totals 16 residues. The V segment lost 1 base and the J segment 6 bases; nucleotides outside the gene matches: 7.

The chain couples TRBV15 to TRBJ2-7; 9 bases agree with TRBD1. The CDR3 has 16 amino acids. Germline CDR1 LNHNV, CDR2 YYDKDF (reference sequence). V was pared by 4 bases and J by 3 bases, with 10 bases of the junction left unmatched. The CDR3 nucleotides read TGTGCCACCAGCACGGGTGGGACAGGGTTTGGCTACGAGCAGTACTTC. Protein sequence: CATSTGGTGFGYEQYF.